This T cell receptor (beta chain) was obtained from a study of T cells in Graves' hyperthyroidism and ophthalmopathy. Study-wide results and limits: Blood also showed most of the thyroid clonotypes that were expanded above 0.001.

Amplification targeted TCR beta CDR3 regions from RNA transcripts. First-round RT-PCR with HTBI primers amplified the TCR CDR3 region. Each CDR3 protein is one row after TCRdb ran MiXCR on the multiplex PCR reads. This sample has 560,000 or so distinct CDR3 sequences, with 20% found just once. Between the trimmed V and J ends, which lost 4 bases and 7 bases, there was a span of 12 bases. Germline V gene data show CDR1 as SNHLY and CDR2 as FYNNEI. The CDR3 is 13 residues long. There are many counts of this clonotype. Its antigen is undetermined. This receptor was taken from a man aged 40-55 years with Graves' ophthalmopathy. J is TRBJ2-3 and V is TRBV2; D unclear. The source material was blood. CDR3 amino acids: CASSGIRSNTQYF. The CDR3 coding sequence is TGTGCCAGCAGTGGTATTAGGTCGAATACGCAGTATTTT.